This T cell receptor (beta chain) was recovered during a study of T cell responses to AZD1222 COVID-19 vaccine (dated by TCRdb to the early 2020s). General notes on the study: A total of 233 trial participants underwent TCR sequencing, of whom under 220 had received two doses of AZD1222 and around 26 had received two doses of the MenACWY control vaccine. Trial participants were enrolled into age subgroups of 18-55, 56-69 and 70-plus years, which contained 148, 28 and 57 TCR-sequenced participants, respectively.

With respect to this clone: What antigen it recognizes has not been identified. Qualities for individual bases were not recorded, and no much larger clone is one base off.

Study-level results and caveats: Conclusions about previously exposed vaccinees are limited because only 6 or 7 AZD1222 recipients were SARS-CoV-2 seropositive at baseline. The 56-69-year group was small, and its depth increase did not reach significance, likely because of low power. Reportedly, almost half of the unique spike-specific TCRs recognized epitopes lying outside the regions that are mutated in the B.1.351 and B.1.1.7 variants. Vaccine-associated CD4 TCRs spanned the whole spike protein, with dominant responses in regions 160-218 and 743-854. Spike-specific TCR breadth and depth rose significantly after two AZD1222 doses compared with day 0 and with MenACWY recipients. Participants were mostly white British, with more females than males. The authors suggested clonal diversity may have been underestimated. Because no day 14 peak-response samples were available, the repertoires could be characterized only after the peak T cell response.

The CDR3 regions of human TCRbeta chains were analyzed by immunosequencing. As for the authors' bioinformatics: Repertoire TCRs were matched against a reference library of SARS-CoV-2-specific TCRs generated with the MIRA antigen-specificity platform. Breadth was defined as the fraction of unique TCRs that were SARS-CoV-2-associated, and depth was defined as the fraction of total T cells that were SARS-CoV-2-associated. Using the MIRA data, each spike-specific TCR was assigned both to the spike region to which the TCR was reactive and to a CD4 or CD8 class. Log10-transformed breadth and depth values were compared by one-way ANOVA with Sidak's multiple comparisons tests. The immuneACCESS repertoire file appears here via TCRdb, limited to in-frame rearrangements. These files lack a portion of the clones; in checked studies, under half of the deficit traces to unresolved V genes, and the cause of the others is not known. The D gene and trimming were derived from the DNA, and the V and J assignments and clone size from that table. The sample records 130,000 or so clones, around 90% of which are singletons. Clones ranked in the top ten supply around 4.4% of the sample.

CDR1 is given as LGHNA and CDR2 as YSLEER, both from the germline V gene. Trimming removed 7 bases from V and 3 bases from J, leaving 12 bases between the germline ends. From cysteine to phenylalanine, the CDR3 is 14 amino acids long. Only CDR3 DNA remains: 42 bases, in frame from the first base. The intended sense of this specimen's time point label: about 28 days (+/-7) after the second vaccine dose. The sample's treatment or condition label, decoded: meningococcal conjugate vaccine given as trial control. The vaccinee samples were drawn from two UK trials, COV001 and COV002, one of which was a single-blind randomized controlled phase 2/3 trial testing AZD1222 (ChAdOx1 nCoV-19) in healthy adults. For TCRbeta chain sequencing, PBMC samples were collected from trial participants at day 0 and at day 28 after the second dose.

The source material was peripheral blood, sampled 28 days after the second dose of the MenACWY control vaccine. In this chain, TRBV4-3 is recombined with TRBJ2-2; no D segment can be confidently identified. The sequence came from an adult who received the MenACWY meningococcal vaccine as a control. The CDR3 amino acid sequence is: CASKSGLDTGELFF. Here is the DNA: TGCGCCAGCAAATCCGGTTTAGACACCGGGGAGCTGTTTTTT.